This section outlines one T cell receptor beta chain sequence together with its context. This specimen belongs to a study of blood T cell repertoires in COVID-19. Two negative PCRs, clearance, or symptom resolution characterized the recovered Cohort 3 donors. The germline CDR1 and CDR2 sequences are LNHDA and SQIVND (reference sequence). Trimming at V came to 6 bases and at J to 7 bases, leaving 7 bases not matched to a gene. The CDR3 spans 14 residues. Sequencing used immunoSEQ multiplex PCR; TCRdb keeps in-frame clones, though not all of them. Here the sample spans about 340,000 clones, more than 85% being singletons.

Sequencing input: PBMCs or T cells enriched from blood (not recorded which). The clonotype comes from a woman aged 25 to 39 who had recovered from COVID-19. V gene TRBV19 combines with J gene TRBJ2-7, with 12 bases that match TRBD1. The CDR3 reads CASREGQGAREQYF. As DNA, the CDR3 is TGTGCCAGTAGGGAGGGACAGGGGGCGCGAGAGCAGTACTTC.